The 26 T cell receptor beta chains presented below share a single source sample, sequenced in a study of Graves' ophthalmopathy and Graves' hyperthyroidism. Researchers took RNA transcripts and amplified TCR beta CDR3 regions from them. HTBI primers served in a first-round RT-PCR, which a second-round multiplex PCR followed. TCRdb reprocessed the multiplex PCR reads with MiXCR, giving one entry per CDR3 protein. The sample comprises 360,000 or so distinct CDR3 sequences, around 17% of which are singletons, and about 1.4% rests with the top ten. The material sequenced was peripheral blood. The origin of the receptors is a woman aged 18-29 years with Graves' ophthalmopathy.

The V call is TRBV12-3 or TRBV12-4, the J call TRBJ1-2; D not resolved. The CDR3 is made up of 13 amino acids. The V gene lost 6 bases and the J gene lost 3 bases, with 11 bases spanning the gap. The CDR3 DNA reads TGTGCCAGCAGCAGCACACCTTACTATGGCTACACCTTC. Translated: CASSSTPYYGYTF.

Many counts were recorded for this clonotype. CDR3 protein: CASSLGARGQNTGELFF. CDR3 DNA: TGTGCCAGCAGCTTAGGGGCCAGGGGGCAGAACACCGGGGAGCTGTTTTTT. The chain is built from TRBV11-2 and TRBJ2-2, with 8 bases fitting TRBD1. Germline loops: CDR1 SGHAT, CDR2 FQNNGV. This CDR3 spans 17 amino acids. Germline trimming cut 1 base from V and 1 base from J; bases unmatched to any gene: 5.

In its sample, this clonotype was seen many times. The chain uses TRBV7-2 and TRBJ2-5, with 12 bases lining up with TRBD2. The CDR3 spans 17 residues. J was trimmed by 5 bases and V by 1 base; bases with no gene match: 8. CDR1 and CDR2 (germline): SGHTA, FQGNSA. CDR3 DNA sequence: TGTGCCAGCAGCTTAGGGGCTAGCGGGGGGGCCCGGGAGACCCAGTACTTC. Translated, it gives CASSLGASGGARETQYF.

This clonotype was observed many times. This chain uses TRBV6-1 with TRBJ1-4; D not resolved. The CDR3 sequence is 14 residues long. The V gene's germline CDR1 is MNHNS and CDR2 SASEGT. V gave up 6 bases and J gave up 3 bases, with 11 bases separating them. The CDR3 loop is CASRLRVANEKLFF. The DNA of the CDR3 is TGTGCCAGCAGACTGAGGGTTGCTAATGAAAAACTGTTTTTT.

This clonotype was seen at least ten times. The CDR3 sequence is CASNPSGGKNTGELFF. The DNA for the CDR3 is TGTGCCAGCAACCCCTCCGGGGGGAAAAACACCGGGGAGCTGTTTTTT. The chain recombines TRBV11-2 with TRBJ2-2, with 7 nucleotides matching TRBD2. This CDR3 spans 16 amino acids. Germline-derived CDR1 and CDR2 are SGHAT and FQNNGV. V was clipped by 7 bases and J by 2 bases; unmatched bases: 10.

This clonotype occurred many times. The chain combines TRBV12-3 or TRBV12-4 with TRBJ1-5; the D is unclear. CDR3 size: 13 residues. V lost 3 bases to trimming and J lost 7 bases, with 10 bases between them. The DNA for the CDR3 is TGTGCCAGCAGTTTTTCTCGGTACCAGCCCCAGCATTTT. It translates to CASSFSRYQPQHF.

The rearrangement links TRBV12-3 or TRBV12-4 to TRBJ1-6; a weak D match, TRBD1 (5 bases). The CDR3 loop spans 15 amino acids. The ends were cut back, 7 bases at V and 0 bases at J, with 10 bases in the middle. The CDR3 spells CASTHDSSYNSPLHF. DNA of the CDR3: TGTGCCAGCACTCATGACAGCTCCTATAATTCACCCCTCCACTTT.

The V call is TRBV20-1, the J call TRBJ2-7; 7 bases match TRBD2. The CDR3 extends over 16 amino acids. With V trimmed by 1 base and J by 1 base, 10 bases remained unmatched. The germline V gene has CDR1 DFQATT and CDR2 SNEGSKA (reference sequence). The CDR3 sequence is CSARGPSRGVSYEQYF. The CDR3 nucleotides read TGCAGTGCTAGAGGTCCATCCCGGGGGGTTTCCTACGAGCAGTACTTC.

The table lists this clonotype with many counts. The CDR3 loop reads CASSYSGQGELFF. CDR3 sequence (DNA): TGTGCCAGCAGTTACTCAGGACAGGGGGAGCTGTTTTTT. V and J are TRBV6-5 and TRBJ2-2; possibly TRBD1 for D (6 bases). The CDR3 contains 13 residues. Germline V gene data show CDR1 as MNHEY and CDR2 as SVGAGI. The V end was cut by 0 bases, the J end by 8 bases, with 7 bases between.

This clonotype was seen repeatedly, ten times or more. J is TRBJ1-2 and V is TRBV5-6; TRBD1 matches 9 bases. The CDR3 spans 15 residues. The J segment lost 5 bases and the V segment lost 2 bases, leaving 7 bases of the junction unmatched. Germline V CDR1 and CDR2: SGHDT, YYEEEE. The CDR3 DNA sequence: TGTGCCAGCAGCTTAGGTGCCGGGACAGGGTATGGCTACACCTTC. It is translated as CASSLGAGTGYGYTF.

This clonotype was counted ten times or more. The chain has TRBV28 and TRBJ2-5, with D uncertain. Germline V gene lookup returns CDR1 MDHEN and CDR2 SYDVKM. The CDR3 is made up of 13 amino acids. The germline V and J ends were trimmed by 5 bases and 4 bases, with 11 bases remaining between them. The CDR3 loop reads CASSPPDIETQYF. As DNA, the CDR3 is TGTGCCAGCAGTCCCCCTGACATAGAGACCCAGTACTTC.

This clonotype was observed at least ten times. The chain uses TRBV18 and TRBJ1-1; no clear D. Per germline, CDR1 KGHSH and CDR2 LQKENI. The CDR3 spans 13 residues. With 2 bases removed from V and 8 bases from J, the gap between germline ends came to 12 bases. Here the CDR3 reads CASSPGNGEEAFF. As DNA, the CDR3 is TGTGCCAGCTCACCAGGAAATGGGGAAGAAGCTTTCTTT.

This chain joins TRBV12-3 or TRBV12-4 and TRBJ2-7, with TRBD1 matching over 8 bases. With 10 bases clipped from V and 6 bases from J, the junction kept 8 bases outside the gene matches. The CDR3 spans 12 residues. The CDR3 nucleotides read TGTGCCACTAAGACAGGGGTGGGCGAGCAGTACTTC. It codes for CATKTGVGEQYF.

The chain links TRBV6-1 to TRBJ2-7; maybe TRBD1 (6 bases). CDR3 length equals 14 residues. The germline gives CDR1 MNHNS, CDR2 SASEGT. V dropped 8 bases and J dropped 5 bases, with 19 bases sitting between them. CDR3 sequence: CASSPGTRANEQYF. The CDR3 DNA reads as TGTGCCAGCTCCCCCGGGACACGGGCGAACGAGCAGTACTTC.

This clonotype showed up many times. The gene calls are TRBV7-8 and TRBJ1-1; no firm D call. The CDR3 has 15 residues. Germline CDR1 is SGHVS and CDR2 is FQNEAQ. Trimming cost V 3 bases and J 2 bases, with 13 bases left between them. CDR3 residues: CASSLALQPNTEAFF. The CDR3 region has the DNA TGTGCCAGCAGCTTGGCCCTACAGCCTAACACTGAAGCTTTCTTT.

This clonotype was counted many times. The V and J genes are TRBV20-1 and TRBJ2-2; 14 positions agree with TRBD2. The ends lost 3 bases at V and 5 bases at J; junction bases unmatched: 5. The CDR3 is made up of 16 amino acids. Germline V gene data show CDR1 as DFQATT and CDR2 as SNEGSKA (reference sequence). The CDR3 nucleotides are TGCAGTGCTAGGGGACTAGCGGGAGCGCTTACCGGGGAGCTGTTTTTT. Residues: CSARGLAGALTGELFF.

This clonotype came up many times. The chain uses TRBV28 and TRBJ1-2; the D gene is possibly TRBD1 (6 bases). With 3 bases removed from V and 7 bases from J, the gap between germline ends came to 12 bases. CDR1 is MDHEN, CDR2 SYDVKM, per germline. This CDR3 contains 13 residues. CDR3 region: CASSLGRGRGYTF. The CDR3 nucleotides are TGTGCCAGCAGTTTGGGCAGGGGCCGTGGCTACACCTTC.

This clonotype occurred many times. This sequence joins TRBV6-5 and TRBJ2-7; possible D gene TRBD2, 6 bases. The CDR3 contains 12 residues. Trimming removed 2 bases from V and 12 bases from J, with 14 bases in between. Germline loops: CDR1 MNHEY, CDR2 SVGAGI. In nucleotides, the CDR3 is TGTGCCAGCAGTTACGGGGCGGGGAGCCCGTACTTC. Its protein product is CASSYGAGSPYF.

This clonotype came up many times. The chain uses TRBV5-1 and TRBJ1-1; D is unclear. Trimming took 2 bases from V and 4 from J, leaving 6 bases between them. The germline V gene encodes CDR1 SGHRS and CDR2 YFSETQ. The CDR3 extends over 12 amino acids. The CDR3 bases are TGCGCCAGCAGCTTCGACGGCACTGAAGCTTTCTTT. It specifies CASSFDGTEAFF.

The chain is built from TRBV6-1 and TRBJ2-5, with D unclear. This CDR3 spans 13 amino acids. Trimming pared 7 bases from V and 4 bases from J, leaving 13 bases between. The germline V gene encodes CDR1 MNHNS and CDR2 SASEGT. DNA of the CDR3: TGTGCCAGCACTAAATCTTGGGGAGAGACCCAGTACTTC. Amino acid sequence: CASTKSWGETQYF.

The chain uses TRBV18 and TRBJ2-5; a possible D gene is TRBD1 (6 bases). This CDR3 is built from 13 residues. Germline values: CDR1 KGHSH, CDR2 LQKENI. Trimming removed 5 bases at V and 5 bases at J, with 12 bases between. The CDR3 DNA reads as TGTGCCAGCTCAATTGACAGGCCTGAGACCCAGTACTTC. It translates to CASSIDRPETQYF.

The rearrangement uses TRBV12-3 or TRBV12-4 and TRBJ1-5; 8 bases align to TRBD1. The CDR3 covers 14 residues. Trimming at V came to 6 bases and at J to 5 bases, leaving 6 bases not matched to a gene. CDR3 coding DNA: TGTGCCAGCAGAGGACAGGGAGGAGATCAGCCCCAGCATTTT. The encoded protein is CASRGQGGDQPQHF.

This clonotype showed up many times. The chain uses TRBV12-3 or TRBV12-4 and TRBJ2-7, with 9 bases identical to TRBD2. CDR3 length equals 16 residues. V lost 7 bases, J lost 6 bases, and 16 bases stayed unmatched. The CDR3 DNA is TGTGCCAGCAATGTAAACTCCGCGGGGGGGCTTGGCGAGCAGTACTTC. This codes for CASNVNSAGGLGEQYF.

This clonotype occurred many times. The V call is TRBV11-2, the J call TRBJ2-5; D is ambiguous. Germline values: CDR1 SGHAT, CDR2 FQNNGV. This CDR3 has 15 amino acids. The V and J ends lost 6 bases and 5 bases respectively, with 19 bases between them. This CDR3 reads CASRKNTGSWETQYF. The CDR3 nucleotides are TGTGCCAGCAGAAAGAACACTGGTTCGTGGGAGACCCAGTACTTC.

This clonotype was observed many times. The junction departs from the called germline gene at one end, perhaps through a read error. The chain joins TRBV12-3 or TRBV12-4 to TRBJ1-1; D might be TRBD1 (6 bases). The length of the CDR3 is 17 residues. The CDR3 sequence: CASSLERQGGGRAEALF. Written as DNA, the CDR3 is TGTGCCAGCAGTTTAGAGAGGCAGGGAGGGGGAAGAGCTGAAGCTCTCTTT.

This clonotype was counted many times. This chain links TRBV6-1 with TRBJ2-7; 10 positions agree with TRBD2. This CDR3 has 15 residues. The V segment lost 5 bases and the J segment 8 bases; nucleotides outside the gene matches: 12. Germline V gene sequence: CDR1 MNHNS, CDR2 SASEGT. In DNA form, the CDR3 reads TGTGCCAGCAGTAAGCTAGCGGGAGTAATTTCTCAGCAGTACTTC. It translates to CASSKLAGVISQQYF.